One T cell receptor (beta chain) is described in this entry. Its antigen remains unidentified. The CDR3 has 15 amino acids. In germline, CDR1 is LGHDT, CDR2 YNNKEL (reference sequence). The V gene lost 0 bases and the J gene lost 8 bases, with 16 bases spanning the gap. Repertoires were generated with immunoSEQ multiplex PCR, while TCRdb's copy carries only in-frame clones and drops some. The sample holds 150,000 or so clones, 94% seen once. The data are from a study of T cell responses to AZD1222 COVID-19 vaccine. Study-wide points: Mostly white British, mostly female donors; authors suggested clonal diversity may be underestimated.

The V gene is TRBV3-1 (or the pseudogene TRBV3-2), the J gene TRBJ1-2; TRBD1 is a possible D gene (6 bases). The sequence derives from an adult in good health. This specimen was peripheral blood, taken on day 0 of AZD1222 vaccination. In DNA, the CDR3 is TGTGCCAGCAGCCAAGATCCCCCGGGGGCTGGGGGCTACACCTTC. It yields the protein CASSQDPPGAGGYTF.